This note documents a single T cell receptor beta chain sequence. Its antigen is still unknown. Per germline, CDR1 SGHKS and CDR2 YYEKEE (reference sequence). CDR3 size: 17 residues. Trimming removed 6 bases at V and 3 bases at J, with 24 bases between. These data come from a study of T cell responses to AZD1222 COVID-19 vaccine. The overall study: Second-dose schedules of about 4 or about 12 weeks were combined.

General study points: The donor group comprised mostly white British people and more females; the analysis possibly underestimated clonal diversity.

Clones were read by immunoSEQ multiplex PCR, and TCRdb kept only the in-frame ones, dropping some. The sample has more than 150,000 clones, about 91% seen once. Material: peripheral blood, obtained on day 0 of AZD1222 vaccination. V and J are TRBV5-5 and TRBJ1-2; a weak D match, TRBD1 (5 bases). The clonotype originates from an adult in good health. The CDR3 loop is CASIWDIGIWGHYGYTF. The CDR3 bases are TGTGCCAGCATATGGGATATTGGGATTTGGGGACACTATGGCTACACCTTC.